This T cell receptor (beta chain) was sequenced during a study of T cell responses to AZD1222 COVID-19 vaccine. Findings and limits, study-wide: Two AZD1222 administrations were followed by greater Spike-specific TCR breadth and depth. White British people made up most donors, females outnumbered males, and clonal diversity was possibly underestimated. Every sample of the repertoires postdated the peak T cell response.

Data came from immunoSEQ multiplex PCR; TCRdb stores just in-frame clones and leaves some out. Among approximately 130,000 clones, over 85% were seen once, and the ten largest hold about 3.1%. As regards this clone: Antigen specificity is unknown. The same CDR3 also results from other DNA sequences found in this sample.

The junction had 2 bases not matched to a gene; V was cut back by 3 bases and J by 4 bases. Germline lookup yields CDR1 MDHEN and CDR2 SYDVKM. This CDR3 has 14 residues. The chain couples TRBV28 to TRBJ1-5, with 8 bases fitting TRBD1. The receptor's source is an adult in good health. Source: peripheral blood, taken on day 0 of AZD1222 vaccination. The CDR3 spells CASSLDRENQPQHF. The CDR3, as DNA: TGTGCCAGCAGTTTGGACAGGGAAAATCAGCCCCAGCATTTT.